This TCR beta chain was observed in a study of T cell responses to AZD1222 COVID-19 vaccine. Germline V gene lookup returns CDR1 MGHRA and CDR2 YSYEKL. Between the trimmed V and J ends, which lost 4 bases and 4 bases, there was a span of 16 bases. This CDR3 region has 15 residues. Profiling relied on immunoSEQ multiplex PCR, and the TCRdb table lists in-frame clones only, not all of them. This table has roughly 150,000 clones, more than 85% appearing once. The sequence came from an adult who received the AZD1222 COVID-19 vaccine. The V and J genes are TRBV4-1 and TRBJ2-5; D tentatively fits TRBD1 or TRBD2 (5 bases each). Sequencing used peripheral blood, obtained 28 days after the second AZD1222 dose. The CDR3 DNA follows: TGCGCCAGCAGCCTGAGGGGTCGGGGTGGAGAGACCCAGTACTTC. Translation gives CASSLRGRGGETQYF.